The 32 T cell receptor beta chains given below trace back to one sample, sequenced in a study of T cells in women clearing cervical HPV infection. Clones were read by immunoSEQ multiplex PCR, and TCRdb kept only the in-frame ones, dropping some. This sample's table has around 19,000 clones. Sequencing was done on a sample of blood buffy coat. The receptor set was obtained from a woman aged 18 to 75 with a cervical HPV16 infection that either progressed to CIN3+ or cleared (not recorded which).

Concerning this clone: The read terminates 3 residues before the CDR3 end, so the remaining end is supplied by the germline J gene. The chain couples TRBV7-9 to TRBJ2-7, with 10 bases identical to TRBD2. The J segment lost 3 bases and the V segment lost 4 bases, leaving 3 bases of the junction unmatched. There are 14 residues in the CDR3. Germline V gives CDR1 SEHNR, CDR2 FQNEAQ (reference sequence). CDR3 DNA (partial): TGTGCCAGCAGCTCCGAGCGGGAGGGCTACGAG. Translation gives CASSSEREGYE. The entire CDR3 sequence reads CASSSEREGYEQYF.

CDR3 amino acids: CASSDSGSYEQYF. The CDR3 DNA, read in part, is TGTGCCAGCAGTGATAGCGGGAGTTACGAG. The chain couples TRBV27 to TRBJ2-7; 9 nucleotides agree with TRBD2. The read ends 3 residues early relative to the CDR3; the germline J gene fills the gap. There are 13 residues in the CDR3. V lost 5 bases to trimming and J lost 4 bases; unmatched junction nucleotides: 3. The germline CDR1 and CDR2 sequences are MNHEY and SMNVEV (reference sequence).

Of note for this clone: The CDR3 extends 3 residues past the end of the read, so its final part is completed from the germline J gene. The chain has TRBV7-2 and TRBJ1-2; D uncertain. This CDR3 has 17 residues. CDR1 and CDR2 from the germline V gene are SGHTA and FQGNSA. Incomplete CDR3 DNA: TGTGCCAGCAGCTTAGCGACTAGCGGGAGGGCCTTCAATGAC. Translating it yields CASSLATSGRAFND. The entire CDR3 sequence reads CASSLATSGRAFNDYTF.

Here the CDR3 reads CASSPRVGASEKLFF. Incomplete CDR3 DNA: TGTGCCAGCAGCCCCCGTGTGGGGGCGTCTGAAAAG. The chain carries TRBV7-9 and TRBJ2-2; tentative D call: TRBD1 (6 bases). Read coverage stops 3 residues before the CDR3 terminus; the germline J gene supplies the remainder. From germline, CDR1 is SEHNR and CDR2 FQNEAQ (reference sequence). This CDR3 is 15 amino acids long.

Turning to this clone: The DNA ends 3 residues before the CDR3 does, and the rest of the CDR3 is filled in from the germline J gene. The gene calls are TRBV13 and TRBJ2-7; D is perhaps TRBD1 (6 bases). Trimming stripped 9 bases from V and 4 bases from J, with 19 bases between. CDR1 is PRHDT, CDR2 FYEKMQ, per germline (reference sequence). The length of the CDR3 is 14 residues. The CDR3 DNA, read in part, is TGTGCCAGACAAGGTGAGGACAGAGTGTACGAG. It translates to CARQGEDRVYE. From start to end, the CDR3 is CARQGEDRVYEQYF.

About this clone itself: The observed sequence ends 3 residues before the CDR3 terminus, with the missing tail filled in from the germline J gene. The chain uses TRBV7-9 and TRBJ2-2; D might be TRBD2 (6 bases). Deletions cut 4 bases from V and 3 bases from J, with 12 bases between. In germline, CDR1 is SEHNR, CDR2 FQNEAQ (reference sequence). The CDR3 is 15 residues long. CDR3 bases read: TGTGCCAGCAGCTCGCGGACTACCTACACCGGGGAG. Its translation: CASSSRTTYTGE. The full CDR3 protein is CASSSRTTYTGELFF.

Worth noting for this clone: The observed sequence ends 3 residues before the CDR3 terminus, with the missing tail filled in from the germline J gene. The chain links TRBV11-2 to TRBJ2-6, with TRBD1 matching 9 bases. The CDR3 length is 15 residues. Germline V lookup: CDR1 SGHAT, CDR2 FQNNGV. J was trimmed by 12 bases and V by 0 bases; bases with no gene match: 6. The CDR3 region is CASSLDSGQGGVLTF. The DNA read from the CDR3 is TGTGCCAGCAGCTTAGATTCGGGACAGGGAGGCGTC.

As for this clone: The read finishes 3 residues shy of the CDR3 end, and the germline J gene is used to complete it. This specimen includes other DNA sequences encoding the same CDR3. J is TRBJ1-2 and V is TRBV6-2 or TRBV6-3, with TRBD1 matching over 7 bases. The germline V gene encodes CDR1 MNHEY and CDR2 SVGEGT. Germline trimming cut 0 bases from V and 6 bases from J; bases unmatched to any gene: 4. The CDR3 extends over 14 amino acids. The CDR3 DNA, read in part, is TGTGCCAGCAGTTACTCCCCGGGACAGAATGGC. It encodes CASSYSPGQNG. The entire CDR3 protein is CASSYSPGQNGYTF.

Comment on this clone: With the read ending 3 residues before the CDR3 end, the germline J gene is used to fill in that end. The rearrangement joins TRBV18 to TRBJ2-3; the match to TRBD1 covers 8 bases. The CDR3 has 15 amino acids. CDR1 and CDR2 from the germline V gene are KGHSH and LQKENI. The DNA read from the CDR3 is TGTGCCAGCTCACCCAGGGACAGGAACGAAGAGACG. Residues: CASSPRDRNEET. The whole CDR3 is CASSPRDRNEETQYF.

Concerning this clone: The read halts 3 residues ahead of the CDR3 end, with the missing end drawn from the germline J gene. The chain combines TRBV2 with TRBJ1-2, with 8 bases identical to TRBD1. CDR1 is SNHLY and CDR2 is FYNNEI in the germline V gene. The CDR3 loop spans 13 amino acids. The CDR3 sequence: CASSPGTGSDYTF. The CDR3 DNA, read in part, is TGTGCCAGCAGCCCCGGGACAGGTAGCGAC.

A remark on this clone: One junction end does not reproduce the germline sequence, and a read error may be involved. The read gets to within 3 residues of the CDR3 end, and the germline J gene fills in the rest. Other DNA sequences in the same sample also yield this CDR3. V is TRBV13 and J is TRBJ1-3; 7 bases align to TRBD1. Germline V gene lookup returns CDR1 PRHDT and CDR2 FYEKMQ (reference sequence). This CDR3 comprises 15 residues. CDR3 DNA, as far as it was read: TGTGCCAGCAGCGTCGGGACAGTCTCTGGAAACACG. Encoded protein: CASSVGTVSGNT. The entire CDR3 is CASSVGTVSGNTIYF.

Worth noting for this clone: The read is 3 residues too short to cover the CDR3 end, so that end is filled in from the germline J gene. This chain joins TRBV18 and TRBJ1-5; 10 bases map to TRBD1. CDR1 is KGHSH, CDR2 LQKENI, per germline. This CDR3 contains 15 residues. With V trimmed by 2 bases and J by 2 bases, 0 bases remained unmatched. The DNA read from the CDR3 is TGTGCCAGCTCACCAGGGACAGGGGGCAATCAGCCC. It translates to CASSPGTGGNQP. The entire CDR3 reads CASSPGTGGNQPQHF.

Comments on this clone: The read stops 3 residues short of the end of the CDR3; the missing end is completed from the germline J gene. The V and J genes are TRBV7-2 and TRBJ2-7; the D gene is possibly TRBD2 (6 bases). Germline V gene sequence: CDR1 SGHTA, CDR2 FQGNSA. Deletions cut 4 bases from V and 2 bases from J, with 9 bases between. The CDR3 consists of 13 residues. CDR3: CASSWDFTYEQYF. Incomplete CDR3 DNA: TGTGCCAGCAGCTGGGACTTTACCTACGAG.

Notes on this clone: The read gets to within 3 residues of the CDR3 end, and the germline J gene fills in the rest. J is TRBJ2-1 and V is TRBV28; D not resolved. The CDR3 is made up of 13 amino acids. Germline V lookup: CDR1 MDHEN, CDR2 SYDVKM. V lost 7 bases and J lost 1, with 8 bases in between. The CDR3 region is CASTGSSYNEQFF. CDR3 DNA, as far as it was read: TGTGCCAGCACCGGGTCATCCTACAATGAG.

With regard to this clone: The read ends 3 residues shy of where the CDR3 ends; the end is completed using the germline J gene. The chain recombines TRBV13 with TRBJ1-2, with 12 bases aligning to TRBD1. The CDR3 has 13 residues. CDR1 and CDR2 (germline): PRHDT, FYEKMQ (reference sequence). Incomplete CDR3 DNA: TGTGCCAGCAGCTATGGGACAGGGGGCGGC. Amino acid sequence: CASSYGTGGG. The whole CDR3 region reads CASSYGTGGGYTF. Filled out from reference TRBV13 and TRBJ1-2, the complete variable domain reads AAGVIQSPRHLIKEKRETATLKCYPIPRHDTVYWYQQGPGQDPQFLISFYEKMQSDKGSIPDRFSAQQFSDYHSELNMSSLELGDSALYFCASSYGTGGGYTFGSGTRLTVV.

With respect to this clone: The read gets to within 3 residues of the CDR3 end, and the germline J gene fills in the rest. The chain carries TRBV19 and TRBJ2-2; 7 bases match TRBD1. The V gene's germline CDR1 is LNHDA and CDR2 SQIVND (reference sequence). The CDR3 length is 15 residues. The CDR3 protein is CASHPAGTDDEKLFF. CDR3 bases read: TGTGCCAGTCATCCAGCCGGGACAGATGATGAAAAG.

A remark on this clone: Read sequence stops 3 residues before the CDR3 end, and the germline J gene provides the missing end. The chain is built from TRBV13 and TRBJ2-7; TRBD2 agrees at 7 bases. CDR3 length equals 16 residues. V dropped 6 bases and J dropped 0; count of bases not matched to a gene: 11. Germline CDR1 PRHDT, CDR2 FYEKMQ (reference sequence). The sequenced part of the CDR3 DNA is TGTGCCAGCAGATCCCTCTCTAGCGGCCTCTCCTACGAG. This encodes CASRSLSSGLSYE. The entire CDR3 protein is CASRSLSSGLSYEQYF.

Concerning this clone: The read ends 3 residues early relative to the CDR3; the germline J gene fills the gap. This chain uses TRBV18 with TRBJ2-2; D may be TRBD2 (6 bases). The CDR3 is 15 amino acids. The V and J ends lost 8 bases and 0 bases respectively, with 13 bases between them. Germline CDR1 and CDR2: KGHSH and LQKENI. CDR3 bases read: TGTGCCAGCCCCCAAACGGGGGCGAACACCGGGGAG. This encodes CASPQTGANTGE. The entire CDR3 is CASPQTGANTGELFF.

About this clone itself: The read terminates 3 residues ahead of where the CDR3 ends, so the germline J gene completes it. This sequence joins TRBV6-2 or TRBV6-3 and TRBJ2-3; a possible D gene is TRBD2 (5 bases). Germline values: CDR1 MNHEY, CDR2 SVGEGT. The CDR3 contains 13 residues. Trimming took 10 bases from V and 4 from J, leaving 15 bases between them. CDR3 DNA, as far as it was read: TGTGCCATCGAACCGGACTCAGCAGATACG. This translates into CAIEPDSADT. The entire CDR3 is CAIEPDSADTQYF.

The sequenced CDR3 bases are TGTGCCTGGAGTCACAGGGGGGCCCTCACAGATACG. Its translation: CAWSHRGALTDT. The full CDR3 is CAWSHRGALTDTQYF. The gene calls are TRBV30 and TRBJ2-3, with 8 positions matching TRBD1. The read is 3 residues too short to cover the CDR3 end, so that end is filled in from the germline J gene. The CDR3 is 15 residues long. From germline, CDR1 is GTSNPN and CDR2 SVGIG (reference sequence). V was clipped by 2 bases and J by 2 bases; unmatched bases: 6.

Details on this clone: Read coverage stops 3 residues before the CDR3 terminus; the germline J gene supplies the remainder. The J gene is TRBJ2-5, the V gene TRBV19; D may be TRBD1 (6 bases). V was cut by 8 bases and J by 0 bases, with 10 bases left in between. Germline V gene lookup returns CDR1 LNHDA and CDR2 SQIVND (reference sequence). This CDR3 contains 13 residues. CDR3 in amino acids: CASFGGDQETQYF. The CDR3 DNA, read in part, is TGTGCCAGTTTTGGGGGCGACCAAGAGACC.

As to this clone: The read ends 3 residues before the CDR3 terminus; that terminus is restored from the germline J gene. The chain is built from TRBV16 and TRBJ2-3; no clear D. Germline V gene lookup returns CDR1 KGHSY and CDR2 FQNENV. This CDR3 spans 14 amino acids. The part of the CDR3 DNA that was read is TGTGCCAGCAGCCAGCTAGATAGCAATCAGCCG. It is translated as CASSQLDSNQP. The CDR3 in full is CASSQLDSNQPQYF.

As concerns this clone: The CDR3 goes on 3 residues after the read ends, and that part is filled in from the germline J gene. The chain couples TRBV7-9 to TRBJ2-7; D not certain. Per the germline V gene, CDR1 is SEHNR and CDR2 is FQNEAQ (reference sequence). Trimming removed 5 bases from V and 3 bases from J, with 5 bases in between. This CDR3 is built from 11 residues. The part of the CDR3 DNA that was read is TGTGCCAGCAGCCCCAACTACGAG. This codes for CASSPNYE. The whole CDR3 sequence reads CASSPNYEQYF.

A word on this clone: The CDR3 extends 3 residues past the end of the read, so its final part is completed from the germline J gene. This chain connects TRBV5-4 to TRBJ2-7; D perhaps matches TRBD1 (6 bases). CDR1 SGHNT and CDR2 YYREEE come from the germline V gene (reference sequence). Trimming removed 4 bases from V and 4 bases from J, with 9 bases in between. The CDR3 sequence is 12 residues long. CDR3 protein: CASSAGAYEQYF. CDR3 bases read: TGTGCCAGCAGCGCAGGGGCATACGAG. The full variable domain, completed using reference TRBV5-4 and TRBJ2-7, is ETGVTQSPTHLIKTRGQQVTLRCSSQSGHNTVSWYQQALGQGPQFIFQYYREEENGRGNFPPRFSGLQFPNYSSELNVNALELDDSALYLCASSAGAYEQYFGPGTRLTVT.

In regard to this clone: The read ends 3 residues shy of where the CDR3 ends; the end is completed using the germline J gene. This rearrangement joins TRBV30 to TRBJ2-1; D is perhaps TRBD1 (6 bases). The CDR3 extends over 15 amino acids. Germline V gene lookup returns CDR1 GTSNPN and CDR2 SVGIG (reference sequence). The germline V and J ends were trimmed by 2 bases and 4 bases, with 15 bases remaining between them. The CDR3 reads CAWSTRQGTYNEQFF. The sequenced CDR3 bases are TGTGCCTGGAGTACTCGTCAGGGGACGTACAATGAG.

About this clone itself: The read ends 3 residues before the CDR3 terminus; that terminus is restored from the germline J gene. The V and J genes are TRBV4-2 and TRBJ2-5; tentatively, D is TRBD2 (6 bases). The V end lost 0 bases, the J end lost 1 base, and 15 bases lay between the germline ends. The CDR3 spans 17 residues. From germline, CDR1 is LGHNA and CDR2 YNFKEQ. CDR3 in amino acids: CASSQDMVAASQETQYF. CDR3 bases read: TGTGCCAGCAGCCAAGATATGGTAGCGGCTTCCCAAGAGACC.

A remark on this clone: The read is 3 residues too short to cover the CDR3 end, so that end is filled in from the germline J gene. V is TRBV9 and J is TRBJ2-7; 10 bases align to TRBD2. Germline V gene lookup returns CDR1 SGDLS and CDR2 YYNGEE. The junction had 5 bases not matched to a gene; V was cut back by 0 bases and J by 2 bases. The CDR3 loop spans 16 amino acids. The chain's CDR3 is CASSVAGTSDPYEQYF. The sequenced CDR3 bases are TGTGCCAGCAGCGTAGCTGGGACTAGCGACCCCTACGAG.

About this clone itself: The CDR3 goes on 3 residues after the read ends, and that part is filled in from the germline J gene. This chain joins TRBV5-4 and TRBJ1-2, with D possibly TRBD1 on 6 matching bases. Germline lookup yields CDR1 SGHNT and CDR2 YYREEE (reference sequence). V was trimmed by 4 bases and J by 5 bases, leaving 15 bases between them. The CDR3 consists of 14 residues. The DNA read from the CDR3 is TGTGCCAGCAGCAACACAGGGTTTGTTTATGGC. This codes for CASSNTGFVYG. In full, the CDR3 is CASSNTGFVYGYTF.

The CDR3 protein is CSAREVRRLGTEAFF. The part of the CDR3 DNA that was read is TGCAGTGCTAGAGAGGTCAGGAGGTTGGGCACTGAA. The chain has TRBV20-1 and TRBJ1-1, with unresolved D. The sequence runs out 3 residues before the end of the CDR3; the remainder is reconstructed from the germline J gene. CDR1 and CDR2 (germline): DFQATT, SNEGSKA (reference sequence). The CDR3 has 15 residues. V lost 0 bases and J lost 4, with 15 bases in between.

About this clone itself: The read stops 3 residues short of the end of the CDR3; the missing end is completed from the germline J gene. This chain links TRBV19 with TRBJ1-5, with 11 bases aligning to TRBD1. This CDR3 has 14 amino acids. After removal of 5 bases from V and 6 bases from J, the junction contained 3 bases not matched to a gene. CDR1 LNHDA and CDR2 SQIVND come from the germline V gene (reference sequence). The sequenced part of the CDR3 DNA is TGTGCCAGTAGTGGGACAGGGGGTGGTCAGCCC. Protein product: CASSGTGGGQP. The full CDR3 protein reads CASSGTGGGQPQHF.

As for this clone: The read ends 3 residues shy of where the CDR3 ends; the end is completed using the germline J gene. This chain joins TRBV19 and TRBJ1-1; D is perhaps TRBD1 (5 bases). The CDR3 consists of 14 residues. Germline CDR1 LNHDA, CDR2 SQIVND (reference sequence). CDR3: CASNEASGANVAFF. The DNA read from the CDR3 is TGTGCCAGTAATGAAGCCTCTGGGGCCAACGTA.

On this clone itself: From the germline J gene comes the end of the CDR3, since the read stops 3 residues before it. The chain uses TRBV19 and TRBJ2-6; 12 bases match TRBD2. Germline lookup yields CDR1 LNHDA and CDR2 SQIVND (reference sequence). There are 14 residues in the CDR3. CDR3 residues: CASSQAGLAGVLTF. CDR3 DNA (partial): TGTGCCAGTAGCCAAGCAGGACTAGCGGGAGTC.